This entry features one T cell receptor beta chain sequence. Its antigen is not identified. The source of the sample is a study of CD8+CD57+ T cells in acquired aplastic anemia. Study as a whole: Sorted CD4+ and CD8+ cell DNA averaged around 3 ug. The study's findings and limits: CD8+ Simpson's diversity showed no significant patient-control difference. Patients and controls shared under 35 CD8+ CDR3 sequences, which appeared highly expressed in patients and within their immunodominant clones.

V lost 3 bases to trimming and J lost 15 bases, with 21 bases between them. CDR3 length: 14 amino acids. Germline loops: CDR1 SGHTA, CDR2 FQGNSA. Patients chosen for sequencing had shown CD8+CD57+ cell expansion by flow cytometry. Patients had received no therapy at the time of blood sampling. Using genomic DNA as the template, TCR beta VDJ and CDR3 profiling was carried out. TCRdb reanalysed the reads using MiXCR and keeps one entry per CDR3 protein. The sample records more than 250,000 distinct CDR3 sequences, 65% to 90% being singletons. This TCR was recovered from a human donor with aplastic anemia. Sequencing used sorted CD4+, CD8+, or CD8+CD57+ T cells (not recorded which) from PBMCs. The chain has TRBV7-2 and TRBJ2-1; D unresolved. The CDR3 DNA is TGTGCCAGCAGCTTGAATCCAGACGGCGCTGCCCTGTTCTTC. It encodes CASSLNPDGAALFF. The full variable domain, rest sourced from reference TRBV7-2 and TRBJ2-1, is GAGVSQSPSNKVTEKGKDVELRCDPISGHTALYWYRQSLGQGLEFLIYFQGNSAPDKSGLPSDRFSAERTGGSVSTLTIQRTQQEDSAVYLCASSLNPDGAALFFGPGTRLTVL.